These 25 T cell receptor beta chains share one sample of origin, sequenced in a study of shared clonotypes between healthy human individuals. Repertoires were generated with immunoSEQ multiplex PCR, while TCRdb's copy carries only in-frame clones and drops some. The sample consists of about 490,000 clones, 76% of them appearing once. Material: PBMCs. These receptors were taken from a woman between 35 and 50 years old in good health. Some clones in this sample may be carry-over from other donors' samples.

This rearrangement joins TRBV28 to TRBJ1-5; 8 bases match TRBD1. CDR3 length: 16 amino acids. J gave up 3 bases and V 4 bases, and 8 bases lay outside the gene matches. Germline CDR1 reads MDHEN; CDR2 reads SYDVKM. The CDR3 loop is CASSYAWTGNNQPQHF. DNA of the CDR3: TGTGCCAGCAGTTACGCCTGGACAGGGAACAATCAGCCCCAGCATTTT. The full variable domain, in which reference TRBV28 and TRBJ1-5 provide the parts outside the CDR3, is DVKVTQSSRYLVKRTGEKVFLECVQDMDHENMFWYRQDPGLGLRLIYFSYDVKMKEKGDIPEGYSVSREKKERFSLILESASTNQTSMYLCASSYAWTGNNQPQHFGDGTRLSIL.

V is TRBV7-2 and J is TRBJ2-3; D may be TRBD2 (5 bases). Trimming removed 2 bases from V and 1 base from J, with 13 bases in between. CDR1 and CDR2 (germline): SGHTA, FQGNSA. CDR3 size: 16 residues. CDR3 bases: TGTGCCAGCAGCTTATGGCGTGGACTTCGCACAGATACGCAGTATTTT. Amino acids: CASSLWRGLRTDTQYF.

In its sample, this clone was seen once. V usage is TRBV18 and J usage is TRBJ1-2; D remains ambiguous. Germline V gene sequence: CDR1 KGHSH, CDR2 LQKENI. CDR3 length: 15 residues. Trimming stripped 5 bases from V and 5 bases from J, with 18 bases between. The CDR3 DNA reads TGTGCCAGCTCATCGCTATCCGGGCCCAAATATGGCTACACCTTC. This translates into CASSSLSGPKYGYTF. Looking up the rest from reference TRBV18 and TRBJ1-2 gives the full variable domain: NAGVMQNPRHLVRRRGQEARLRCSPMKGHSHVYWYRQLPEEGLKFMVYLQKENIIDESGMPKERFSAEFPKEGPSILRIQQVVRGDSAAYFCASSSLSGPKYGYTFGSGTRLTVV.

J is TRBJ1-1 and V is TRBV2; 7 positions match TRBD1. CDR3 length: 12 amino acids. Losses at the gene ends were 6 bases for V and 8 bases for J; bases not matched to a gene: 6. The germline V gene encodes CDR1 SNHLY and CDR2 FYNNEI. The CDR3 DNA reads as TGTGCCAGCAGCCAGGACAGGCTAGAAGCTTTCTTT. As protein: CASSQDRLEAFF.

This clone was observed a few times. This could be a read error, since a much larger clone is one nucleotide away. In the same sample, other DNA sequences code for this CDR3. CDR3 loop: CASSTNPGQGVGYTF. CDR3 nucleotide sequence: TGCGCCAGCAGCACTAACCCGGGACAGGGAGTGGGCTACACCTTC. This sequence joins TRBV7-2 and TRBJ1-2; the match to TRBD1 covers 9 bases. From germline, CDR1 is SGHTA and CDR2 FQGNSA. This CDR3 comprises 15 residues.

The chain is built from TRBV13 and TRBJ2-3; 11 bases match TRBD2. The CDR3 runs to 14 residues. Germline V gene data show CDR1 as PRHDT and CDR2 as FYEKMQ (reference sequence). J gave up 7 bases and V 7 bases, and 7 bases lay outside the gene matches. The DNA for the CDR3 is TGTGCCAGCACCTCGACTAGCGGGGAGTATACGCAGTATTTT. As protein: CASTSTSGEYTQYF. The full variable domain, its missing parts supplied by reference TRBV13 and TRBJ2-3, is AAGVIQSPRHLIKEKRETATLKCYPIPRHDTVYWYQQGPGQDPQFLISFYEKMQSDKGSIPDRFSAQQFSDYHSELNMSSLELGDSALYFCASTSTSGEYTQYFGPGTRLTVL.

There are a few counts of this clone. J is TRBJ2-1 and V is TRBV7-9; the D gene could be TRBD1 or TRBD2 (6 bases each). Trimming removed 8 bases from V and 8 bases from J, with 16 bases in between. The CDR3 is 13 amino acids. Germline lookup yields CDR1 SEHNR and CDR2 FQNEAQ (reference sequence). CDR3 region: CASGVGGADEQFF. In nucleotides, the CDR3 is TGTGCCAGCGGGGTGGGGGGCGCAGATGAGCAGTTCTTC.

There are a few counts of this clone. The chain uses TRBV28 and TRBJ2-7; D remains ambiguous. This CDR3 has 18 residues. CDR1 and CDR2 from the germline V gene are MDHEN and SYDVKM. V was clipped by 3 bases and J by 0 bases, with 21 bases between them. CDR3: CASSLERDIPYYSYEQYF. CDR3 nucleotides: TGTGCCAGCAGTTTGGAACGCGACATCCCCTATTACTCCTACGAGCAGTACTTC.

This rearrangement joins TRBV27 to TRBJ2-1; D could derive from TRBD1 or TRBD2 (5 bases each). The CDR3 runs 14 residues. Looked up from germline, CDR1 is MNHEY and CDR2 is SMNVEV (reference sequence). V was pared by 8 bases and J by 2 bases, with 13 bases between. The CDR3 DNA reads TGTGCCAGCCGCAAGGGGAGTGCCTACAATGAGCAGTTCTTC. Translating gives CASRKGSAYNEQFF.

This clone was detected once. The rearrangement uses TRBV7-6 and TRBJ1-2; TRBD1 might be the D (6 bases). This CDR3 comprises 13 residues. Trimming stripped 6 bases from V and 2 bases from J, with 10 bases between. Germline CDR1 reads SGHVS; CDR2 reads FNYEAQ. CDR3 sequence (DNA): TGTGCCAGCAGTTTGCAGGGGAACTATGGCTACACCTTC. Its translation: CASSLQGNYGYTF. Complete variable domain (other parts from reference TRBV7-6 and TRBJ1-2): GAGVSQSPRYKVTKRGQDVALRCDPISGHVSLYWYRQALGQGPEFLTYFNYEAQQDKSGLPNDRFSAERPEGSISTLTIQRTEQRDSAMYRCASSLQGNYGYTFGSGTRLTVV.

The J gene is TRBJ2-3, the V gene TRBV9; D is undetermined. Per germline, CDR1 SGDLS and CDR2 YYNGEE. Trimming cost V 3 bases and J 4 bases, with 6 bases left between them. This CDR3 comprises 12 residues. The CDR3 DNA reads TGTGCCAGCAGCGCAGGCCCAGATACGCAGTATTTT. Amino acids: CASSAGPDTQYF. Full variable domain (remainder filled in from reference TRBV9 and TRBJ2-3): DSGVTQTPKHLITATGQRVTLRCSPRSGDLSVYWYQQSLDQGLQFLIQYYNGEERAKGNILERFSAQQFPDLHSELNLSSLELGDSALYFCASSAGPDTQYFGPGTRLTVL.

This chain uses TRBV28 with TRBJ2-1; tentatively, D is TRBD1 (5 bases). V lost 8 bases and J lost 0, with 11 bases in between. The length of the CDR3 is 14 residues. Germline CDR1 and CDR2: MDHEN and SYDVKM. CDR3 protein: CASARQGSYNEQFF. The CDR3 DNA sequence: TGTGCCAGCGCCAGGCAGGGCTCCTACAATGAGCAGTTCTTC.

This clone was recorded a few times. The chain joins TRBV6-1 to TRBJ2-7, with D possibly being TRBD2 (7 bases). This CDR3 has 14 amino acids. CDR1 is MNHNS and CDR2 is SASEGT in the germline V gene. Trimming removed 10 bases from V and 2 bases from J, with 18 bases in between. The CDR3 reads CAIRPRGRAYEQYF. In nucleotides, the CDR3 is TGTGCCATCAGGCCGAGGGGGAGGGCCTACGAGCAGTACTTC.

A word on this clone: A far larger clone is one nucleotide away, so this likely arose from a read error. This chain uses TRBV30 with TRBJ1-1, with D perhaps TRBD1 (6 bases). The CDR3 runs 11 residues. Germline assignment: CDR1 GTSNPN and CDR2 SVGIG (reference sequence). The CDR3, as DNA: TGTGCCCGGAGGGACATGACTGAAGCTTTCTTT. This gives the protein CARRDMTEAFF.

This chain joins TRBV5-4 and TRBJ2-5, with D unresolved. Per germline, CDR1 SGHNT and CDR2 YYREEE (reference sequence). CDR3 length: 13 residues. V lost 0 bases and J 2 bases, leaving 5 bases between the germline ends. In DNA form, the CDR3 reads TGTGCCAGCAGCTTGGCGATACAAGAGACCCAGTACTTC. This gives the protein CASSLAIQETQYF.

Comments on this clone: The junction departs from the called germline gene at one end, perhaps through a read error. V is TRBV6-6 and J is TRBJ2-2, with 10 positions matching TRBD2. This CDR3 contains 16 residues. Germline CDR1 and CDR2: MNHNY and SVGAGI (reference sequence). For the CDR3, the DNA is TGTGTCAGCAGCTTCGGACTAGCGGCGAACACCGGGGAGCTGTTTTTT. Amino acid sequence: CVSSFGLAANTGELFF.

This chain uses TRBV27 with TRBJ1-5; 8 bases map to TRBD1. The V segment lost 6 bases and the J segment 0 bases; nucleotides outside the gene matches: 4. Germline assignment: CDR1 MNHEY and CDR2 SMNVEV (reference sequence). The CDR3 contains 15 residues. As DNA, the CDR3 is TGTGCCAGCAGGGGGACAGGCTATAGCAATCAGCCCCAGCATTTT. Translated, it gives CASRGTGYSNQPQHF.

The genes are TRBV4-2 and TRBJ2-2, with D hard to call. V was pared by 0 bases and J by 2 bases, with 10 bases between. CDR1 LGHNA and CDR2 YNFKEQ come from the germline V gene. The CDR3 has 16 amino acids. The CDR3 reads CASSQEEGQNTGELFF. DNA for the CDR3: TGTGCCAGCAGCCAAGAGGAAGGCCAAAACACCGGGGAGCTGTTTTTT.

This chain connects TRBV6-4 to TRBJ2-1; TRBD2 agrees at 8 bases. The CDR3 covers 14 residues. V lost 2 bases and J lost 6; bases outside the gene matches: 3. CDR1 and CDR2 from the germline V gene are MRHNA and SNTAGT. The CDR3 coding sequence is TGTGCCAGCAGTGACAGCGGGAGTGTCAATGAGCAGTTCTTC. Its translation: CASSDSGSVNEQFF.

The CDR3 DNA reads TGTGCCAGCAGCTACGGACAGGGGGCTTGGGAGCAGTACTTC. Translated: CASSYGQGAWEQYF. The chain couples TRBV5-6 to TRBJ2-7; 11 nucleotides line up with TRBD1. This CDR3 spans 14 amino acids. The germline V gene encodes CDR1 SGHDT and CDR2 YYEEEE. J gave up 7 bases and V 3 bases, and 6 bases lay outside the gene matches. The whole variable domain, remainder taken from reference TRBV5-6 and TRBJ2-7, is DAGVTQSPTHLIKTRGQQVTLRCSPKSGHDTVSWYQQALGQGPQFIFQYYEEEERQRGNFPDRFSGHQFPNYSSELNVNALLLGDSALYLCASSYGQGAWEQYFGPGTRLTVT.

The chain combines TRBV5-4 with TRBJ2-1; maybe TRBD2 (6 bases). This CDR3 region has 16 residues. The V end lost 0 bases, the J end lost 5 bases, and 15 bases lay between the germline ends. Germline assignment: CDR1 SGHNT and CDR2 YYREEE (reference sequence). In DNA, the CDR3 is TGTGCCAGCAGCTTGGCCCTAGGGACGGGAGACAATGAGCAGTTCTTC. Its translation: CASSLALGTGDNEQFF.

This clone has just one count. The chain couples TRBV5-5 to TRBJ2-1; D unclear. Germline CDR1 SGHKS, CDR2 YYEKEE (reference sequence). Trimming took 2 bases from V and 8 from J, leaving 14 bases between them. The CDR3 consists of 14 residues. The CDR3 bases are TGTGCCAGCAGCTTACCCCGATTTATCGATGAGCAGTTCTTC. Amino acids: CASSLPRFIDEQFF.

The chain is built from TRBV30 and TRBJ2-2, with no clear D. Trimming took off 5 bases at V and 3 bases at J, with 4 bases between the two ends. CDR1 and CDR2 from the germline V gene are GTSNPN and SVGIG (reference sequence). The length of the CDR3 is 11 residues. The CDR3 DNA follows: TGTGCCTGGGGGGACACCGGGGAGCTGTTTTTT. Translated: CAWGDTGELFF.

The CDR3 here is CASSTRDRGRQETQYF. As DNA, the CDR3 is TGTGCCAGTAGTACCCGGGACAGGGGACGACAAGAGACCCAGTACTTC. The chain employs TRBV19 and TRBJ2-5; 10 bases agree with TRBD1. Germline V gene lookup returns CDR1 LNHDA and CDR2 SQIVND (reference sequence). This CDR3 spans 16 amino acids. After removal of 4 bases from V and 2 bases from J, the junction contained 7 bases not matched to a gene. Looking up the rest from reference TRBV19 and TRBJ2-5 gives the full variable domain: DGGITQSPKYLFRKEGQNVTLSCEQNLNHDAMYWYRQDPGQGLRLIYYSQIVNDFQKGDIAEGYSVSREKKESFPLTVTSAQKNPTAFYLCASSTRDRGRQETQYFGPGTRLLVL.

This clone was found once. The V gene is TRBV5-1, the J gene TRBJ1-1; the D gene is possibly TRBD1 (5 bases). The CDR3 spans 15 residues. Trimming took off 1 base at V and 0 bases at J, with 10 bases between the two ends. Per germline, CDR1 SGHRS and CDR2 YFSETQ. DNA for the CDR3: TGCGCCAGCAGCTTGACAGGAATTATGAACACTGAAGCTTTCTTT. As protein: CASSLTGIMNTEAFF.